This TCR beta chain appears in the sequencing data of a study of blood T cell repertoires in COVID-19. Looking at the study overall: COVID-19 samples collected from the United States, Italy and Spain covered acute and convalescent phases. Sources were T cells, B-cell-depleted T cells, or PBMCs; the material itself was cDNA or gDNA.

V lost 1 base and J lost 3, with 9 bases in between. This CDR3 region has 15 residues. Germline V gives CDR1 MGHDK, CDR2 SYGVNS. Here immunoSEQ multiplex PCR was the method, and the copy in TCRdb shows in-frame clones only, minus some. The sample records about 140,000 clones, about 80% being singletons. This receptor was identified in a human donor in a cohort sampled during active COVID-19. The J gene is TRBJ1-4, the V gene TRBV25-1; possibly TRBD1 for D (6 bases). Sequenced sample: peripheral blood. The chain's CDR3 is CASSESGVANEKLFF. The CDR3 nucleotides read TGTGCCAGCAGTGAATCAGGGGTTGCTAATGAAAAACTGTTTTTT.